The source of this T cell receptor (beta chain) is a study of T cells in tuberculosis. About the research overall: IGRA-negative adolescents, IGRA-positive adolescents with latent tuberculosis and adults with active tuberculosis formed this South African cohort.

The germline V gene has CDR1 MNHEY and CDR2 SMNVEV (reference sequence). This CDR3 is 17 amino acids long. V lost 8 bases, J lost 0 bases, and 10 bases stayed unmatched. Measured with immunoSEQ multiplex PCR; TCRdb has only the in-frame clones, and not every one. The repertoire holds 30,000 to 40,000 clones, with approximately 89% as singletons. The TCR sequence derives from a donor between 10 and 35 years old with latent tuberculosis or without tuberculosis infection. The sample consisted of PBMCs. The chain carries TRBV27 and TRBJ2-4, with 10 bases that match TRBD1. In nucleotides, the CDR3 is TGTGCCAGCCGGGGGACAGGGGTATTTCTAGCCAAAAACATTCAGTACTTC. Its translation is CASRGTGVFLAKNIQYF.